The 24 T cell receptor beta chains presented below share a single source sample, sequenced in a study of regulatory T cells in long-lasting Graves disease. Time point given: newly diagnosed GD, antithyroid drugs for less than 3 months. PBMC-extracted RNA yielded the TCR library. iRepertoire HTBI primers and Arm-PCR of CDR3 regions built TCR beta libraries. MiXCR, run by TCRdb on the multiplex PCR reads, gives a single entry per CDR3 protein. The data show about 540,000 distinct CDR3 sequences, approximately 13% seen once. This sample also belongs to another study, concerning T cells in Graves' hyperthyroidism and ophthalmopathy.

Sequencing was performed on peripheral blood mononuclear cells (PBMCs), taken at new diagnosis, from a patient treated with antithyroid drugs. Every receptor here comes from a young man with Graves disease.

Turning to this clonotype: Germline is not matched at one junction end, which may reflect a read error. V usage is TRBV29-1 and J usage is TRBJ2-1; 16 bases align to TRBD2. The germline V gene has CDR1 SQVTM and CDR2 ANQGSEA. CDR3 length: 16 amino acids. The CDR3 here is CSVSGLAGGPSNGQFF. CDR3 nucleotides: TGCAGCGTCTCGGGACTAGCGGGAGGGCCCTCAAATGGGCAGTTCTTC.

CDR3 nucleotides: TGTGCCAGCGGTCCCGGGTGGGATCAGCCCCAGCATTTT. It is translated as CASGPGWDQPQHF. This chain connects TRBV6-1 to TRBJ1-5; no clear D gene. Trimming left V 8 bases short and J 5 bases short, with 13 bases between. The CDR3 has 13 amino acids. Germline assignment: CDR1 MNHNS and CDR2 SASEGT.

In this sample, this clonotype turned up many times. This chain joins TRBV20-1 and TRBJ2-7; TRBD1 is a possible D gene (5 bases). CDR1 DFQATT and CDR2 SNEGSKA come from the germline V gene (reference sequence). Trimming removed 3 bases at V and 7 bases at J, with 16 bases between. CDR3 length: 13 amino acids. The CDR3 region has the DNA TGCAGTGCTAGGGGGCAGATCTCTAGGGAGCAGTACTTC. This sequence encodes CSARGQISREQYF.

This clonotype was counted ten times or more. V usage is TRBV6-1 and J usage is TRBJ2-7, with a weak D call TRBD1 (5 bases). Trimming removed 7 bases from V and 1 base from J, with 14 bases in between. The CDR3 spans 14 residues. Germline assignment: CDR1 MNHNS and CDR2 SASEGT. The CDR3 here is CASNPARDSYEQYF. CDR3 sequence (DNA): TGTGCCAGCAATCCTGCCAGGGATTCCTACGAGCAGTACTTC.

There are many counts of this clonotype. The chain joins TRBV27 to TRBJ2-3; 7 positions agree with TRBD2. The CDR3 consists of 16 residues. Germline lookup yields CDR1 MNHEY and CDR2 SMNVEV (reference sequence). V gave up 5 bases and J gave up 1 base; unmatched junction bases: 9. The CDR3 is CASSPLAGGGTDTQYF. As DNA, the CDR3 is TGTGCCAGCAGTCCCTTAGCGGGCGGGGGCACAGATACGCAGTATTTT.

The chain is built from TRBV18 and TRBJ2-7; TRBD1 matches 9 bases. Germline CDR1 KGHSH, CDR2 LQKENI. CDR3 size: 13 residues. V lost 6 bases, J lost 5 bases, and 5 bases stayed unmatched. CDR3 in amino acids: CASSPWTGDEQYF. In nucleotides, the CDR3 is TGTGCCAGCTCCCCCTGGACAGGGGACGAGCAGTACTTC.

This clonotype was found many times. The V gene is TRBV20-1, the J gene TRBJ2-7, with a tentative D call TRBD2 (6 bases). This CDR3 is 13 amino acids long. The V and J ends lost 0 bases and 7 bases respectively, with 13 bases between them. From germline, CDR1 is DFQATT and CDR2 SNEGSKA (reference sequence). The CDR3, as DNA: TGCAGTGCTAGAGATGTCGCGGGGCAGGAGCAGTACTTC. Protein sequence: CSARDVAGQEQYF.

This clonotype has ten or more counts. V gene TRBV29-1 combines with J gene TRBJ2-5; the match to TRBD2 covers 7 bases. This CDR3 is 14 amino acids long. CDR1 and CDR2 (germline): SQVTM, ANQGSEA. V lost 4 bases and J lost 7; bases outside the gene matches: 12. The CDR3 coding sequence is TGCAGCGTTGTGGGGGGGGAGCGCGGCGCGACCCAGTACTTC. Its protein product is CSVVGGERGATQYF.

This clonotype was seen at least ten times. The chain joins TRBV6-5 to TRBJ2-1, with D hard to call. This CDR3 is built from 14 residues. V was cut by 4 bases and J by 7 bases, with 14 bases left in between. The germline V gene encodes CDR1 MNHEY and CDR2 SVGAGI. The CDR3 sequence is CASSSSRGTNEQFF. The CDR3 nucleotides read TGTGCCAGCAGTTCTTCCCGTGGTACAAATGAGCAGTTCTTC.

This clonotype was seen at least ten times. V gene TRBV15 combines with J gene TRBJ1-5; D gene ambiguous. Germline CDR1 reads LNHNV; CDR2 reads YYDKDF (reference sequence). This CDR3 contains 16 residues. V lost 1 base, J lost 1 base, and 11 bases lay in between. The CDR3: CATSRGGGQSNQPQHF. CDR3 DNA: TGTGCCACCAGCAGAGGGGGAGGCCAAAGCAATCAGCCCCAGCATTTT. Complete variable domain (other parts from reference TRBV15 and TRBJ1-5): DAMVIQNPRYQVTQFGKPVTLSCSQTLNHNVMYWYQQKSSQAPKLLFHYYDKDFNNEADTPDNFQSRRPNTSFCFLDIRSPGLGDTAMYLCATSRGGGQSNQPQHFGDGTRLSIL.

The gene calls are TRBV5-4 and TRBJ2-7, with D perhaps matching TRBD1 (6 bases). V shed 1 base and J shed 5 bases, with 10 bases lying between them. This CDR3 is 13 amino acids long. Germline CDR1 SGHNT, CDR2 YYREEE (reference sequence). The CDR3: CASSLNRVNEQYF. The CDR3 DNA sequence: TGTGCCAGCAGCTTGAACAGGGTCAACGAGCAGTACTTC.

At least ten counts were recorded for this clonotype. The J gene is TRBJ2-1, the V gene TRBV28, with 9 bases fitting TRBD2. The CDR3 is 13 residues long. J lost 8 bases, V lost 7 bases, and 6 bases had no gene match. From germline, CDR1 is MDHEN and CDR2 SYDVKM. This chain's CDR3 is CASNPGGRDEQFF. CDR3 nucleotide sequence: TGTGCCAGCAATCCGGGCGGGAGGGATGAGCAGTTCTTC.

This clonotype was counted between two and nine times. The rearrangement joins TRBV4-1 to TRBJ2-1; 8 bases line up with TRBD1. With V trimmed by 4 bases and J by 16 bases, 18 bases remained unmatched. Germline V gene sequence: CDR1 MGHRA, CDR2 YSYEKL. This CDR3 comprises 15 residues. The CDR3 region is CASSPRLEPQQGGFF. CDR3 nucleotides: TGCGCCAGCAGCCCACGACTAGAGCCCCAACAGGGGGGATTCTTC.

This chain uses TRBV6-5 with TRBJ1-3, with D hard to call. Trimming stripped 0 bases from V and 0 bases from J, with 12 bases between. CDR3 length: 17 amino acids. Per germline, CDR1 MNHEY and CDR2 SVGAGI. CDR3 coding DNA: TGTGCCAGCAGTTACTCGTCCCGGATCCACTCTGGAAACACCATATATTTT. It encodes CASSYSSRIHSGNTIYF.

This clonotype has only a few counts. This chain connects TRBV12-3 or TRBV12-4 to TRBJ2-1; no firm D call. The CDR3 runs to 16 residues. Between the trimmed V and J ends, which lost 6 bases and 3 bases, there was a span of 18 bases. For the CDR3, the DNA is TGTGCCAGCAGCGACCCCGAGACGGACGTCTACAATGAGCAGTTCTTC. Translated: CASSDPETDVYNEQFF.

The chain has TRBV3-1 and TRBJ2-3; unclear D gene. The CDR3 has 15 amino acids. Trimming cost V 5 bases and J 2 bases, with 14 bases left between them. Germline assignment: CDR1 LGHDT and CDR2 YNNKEL (reference sequence). CDR3 in amino acids: CASSKAFRITDTQYF. The CDR3 bases are TGTGCCAGCAGCAAAGCTTTCAGGATCACAGATACGCAGTATTTT.

This clonotype was picked up many times. This chain joins TRBV27 and TRBJ2-5; the match to TRBD2 covers 7 bases. The J segment lost 5 bases and the V segment lost 5 bases, leaving 5 bases of the junction unmatched. The CDR3 consists of 13 residues. Germline V gene lookup returns CDR1 MNHEY and CDR2 SMNVEV (reference sequence). The CDR3 reads CASSATSWETQYF. CDR3 DNA: TGTGCCAGCAGTGCGACTAGCTGGGAGACCCAGTACTTC.

At least ten counts were recorded for this clonotype. This chain links TRBV27 with TRBJ1-1; D call uncertain. V was pared by 6 bases and J by 4 bases, with 12 bases between. The CDR3 covers 13 residues. The germline V gene encodes CDR1 MNHEY and CDR2 SMNVEV (reference sequence). Written as DNA, the CDR3 is TGTGCCAGCAGCCCAATTTCGGGCACTGAAGCTTTCTTT. Translating it yields CASSPISGTEAFF.

V and J are TRBV7-9 and TRBJ2-1, with a possible D match to TRBD1 (6 bases). Trimming pared 6 bases from V and 2 bases from J, leaving 14 bases between. Per germline, CDR1 SEHNR and CDR2 FQNEAQ (reference sequence). The CDR3 contains 15 residues. CDR3 bases: TGTGCCAGCAGACCTAACAGGGAAACCTACAATGAGCAGTTCTTC. This gives the protein CASRPNRETYNEQFF. Supplemented by reference TRBV7-9 and TRBJ2-1, the full variable domain reads DTGVSQNPRHKITKRGQNVTFRCDPISEHNRLYWYRQTLGQGPEFLTYFQNEAQLEKSRLLSDRFSAERPKGSFSTLEIQRTEQGDSAMYLCASRPNRETYNEQFFGPGTRLTVL.

This clonotype has at least ten counts. V gene TRBV6-2 or TRBV6-3 combines with J gene TRBJ2-3, with D possibly matching TRBD1 (6 bases). Trimming removed 6 bases from V and 6 bases from J, with 13 bases in between. Germline V lookup: CDR1 MNHEY, CDR2 SVGEGT. The CDR3 has 13 residues. The DNA for the CDR3 is TGTGCCAGCAGGAAACAGGGTTCCGATACGCAGTATTTT. Protein product: CASRKQGSDTQYF.

This clonotype has ten or more counts. The chain joins TRBV6-1 to TRBJ2-3; 8 bases agree with TRBD1. CDR3 length: 15 residues. J was trimmed by 2 bases and V by 6 bases; bases with no gene match: 7. Per the germline V gene, CDR1 is MNHNS and CDR2 is SASEGT. The CDR3 loop reads CASREQGANTDTQYF. The CDR3 DNA reads TGTGCCAGCAGAGAGCAGGGGGCAAACACAGATACGCAGTATTTT.

This clonotype was detected ten times or more. The chain is built from TRBV28 and TRBJ2-7, with 7 bases lining up with TRBD1. This CDR3 has 14 residues. The germline CDR1 and CDR2 sequences are MDHEN and SYDVKM. J lost 2 bases, V lost 6 bases, and 7 bases had no gene match. CDR3 nucleotides: TGTGCCAGCAGCCAACCGGGACAGACCTACGAGCAGTACTTC. Translation gives CASSQPGQTYEQYF.

This clonotype was seen at least ten times. The chain joins TRBV27 to TRBJ1-6, with D maybe TRBD1 (5 bases). V dropped 0 bases and J dropped 7 bases, with 10 bases sitting between them. Germline CDR1 and CDR2: MNHEY and SMNVEV (reference sequence). The CDR3 covers 15 residues. DNA of the CDR3: TGTGCCAGCAGTTTATCTCAACAGGCAAATTCACCCCTCCACTTT. It specifies CASSLSQQANSPLHF.

This clonotype was seen many times. CDR3 coding DNA: TGTGCCAGCAGTCCGGGACACGGCACCTACGAGCAGTACTTC. This sequence encodes CASSPGHGTYEQYF. This chain joins TRBV25-1 and TRBJ2-7, with D possibly being TRBD1 (6 bases). The CDR3 totals 14 residues. The germline V and J ends were trimmed by 5 bases and 2 bases, with 13 bases remaining between them. Germline CDR1 reads MGHDK; CDR2 reads SYGVNS.